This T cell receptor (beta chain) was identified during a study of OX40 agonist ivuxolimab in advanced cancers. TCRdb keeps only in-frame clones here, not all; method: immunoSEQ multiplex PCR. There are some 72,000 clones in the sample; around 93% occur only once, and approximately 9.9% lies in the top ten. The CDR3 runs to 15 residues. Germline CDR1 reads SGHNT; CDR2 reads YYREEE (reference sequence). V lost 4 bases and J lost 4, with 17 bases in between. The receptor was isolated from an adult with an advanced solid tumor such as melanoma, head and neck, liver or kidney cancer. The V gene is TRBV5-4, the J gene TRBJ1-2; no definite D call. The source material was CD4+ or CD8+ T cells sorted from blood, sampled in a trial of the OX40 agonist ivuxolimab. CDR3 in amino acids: CASSAPGWGPYGYTF. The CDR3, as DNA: TGTGCCAGCAGCGCGCCGGGGTGGGGTCCCTATGGCTACACCTTC.